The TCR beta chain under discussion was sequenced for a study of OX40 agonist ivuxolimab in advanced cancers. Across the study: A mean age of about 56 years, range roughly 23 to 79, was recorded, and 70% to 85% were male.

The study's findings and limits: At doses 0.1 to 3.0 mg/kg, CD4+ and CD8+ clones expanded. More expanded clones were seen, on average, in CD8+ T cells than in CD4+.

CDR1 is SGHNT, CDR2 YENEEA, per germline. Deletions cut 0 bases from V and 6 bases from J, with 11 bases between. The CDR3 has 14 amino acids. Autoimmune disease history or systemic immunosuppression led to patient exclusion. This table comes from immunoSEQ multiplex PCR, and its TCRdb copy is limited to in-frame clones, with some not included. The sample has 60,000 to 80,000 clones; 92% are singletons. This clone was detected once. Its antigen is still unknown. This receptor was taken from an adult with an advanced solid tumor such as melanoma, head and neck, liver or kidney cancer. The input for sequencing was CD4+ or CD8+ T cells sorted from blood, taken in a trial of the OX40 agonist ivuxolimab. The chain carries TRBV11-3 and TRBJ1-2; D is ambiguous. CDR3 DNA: TGTGCCAGCAGCTTAGAGGACGGCCGGCATGGCTACACCTTC. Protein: CASSLEDGRHGYTF.